These 3 T cell receptor beta chains originate from one sample sequenced in a study of cytomegalovirus exposure and HLA in healthy donors (dated by TCRdb to the late 2010s). The library was produced with the immunoSEQ multiplex PCR assay. The multiplex PCR relied on a mix of 60 forward primers for TCR Vbeta segments and 13 reverse primers for TCR Jbeta segments. TCRdb mirrors the immuneACCESS table, restricted to in-frame sequences. Some clones are absent from its copies; in checked studies, under half trace to an unresolved V gene, and the reason for the others is unknown. The record for this sample contains roughly 51,000 clones. Approximately 10% of the sample lies in the top ten. Material for sequencing was PBMCs. The receptors derive from a woman between 50 and 59 years old in good health and CMV-seropositive.

This sequence joins TRBV2 and TRBJ2-1, with 10 bases that match TRBD2. V gave up 6 bases and J gave up 5 bases; unmatched junction bases: 7. Germline CDR1 is SNHLY and CDR2 is FYNNEI. This CDR3 has 15 amino acids. CDR3 DNA sequence: TGTGCCAGCAGACCCGGGACTAGCGTAAACAATGAGCAGTTCTTC. As protein: CASRPGTSVNNEQFF.

About this clone itself: Other DNA variants within this sample encode the same CDR3. The V gene is TRBV6-5, the J gene TRBJ1-2, with D perhaps TRBD1 (5 bases). Per germline, CDR1 MNHEY and CDR2 SVGAGI. V was cut by 6 bases and J by 4 bases, with 18 bases left in between. The CDR3 spans 15 residues. The CDR3 loop is CASRRDSLLSYGYTF. Written as DNA, the CDR3 is TGTGCCAGCAGACGCGACAGTCTATTATCCTATGGCTACACCTTC.

The rearrangement links TRBV30 to TRBJ2-7; TRBD1 aligns across 11 bases. J was trimmed by 6 bases and V by 6 bases; bases with no gene match: 10. The V gene's germline CDR1 is GTSNPN and CDR2 SVGIG (reference sequence). CDR3 length: 14 residues. The CDR3 DNA sequence: TGTGCCTGCCACCCCGGGACAGGGGGTTTCGAGCAGTACTTC. This encodes CACHPGTGGFEQYF.